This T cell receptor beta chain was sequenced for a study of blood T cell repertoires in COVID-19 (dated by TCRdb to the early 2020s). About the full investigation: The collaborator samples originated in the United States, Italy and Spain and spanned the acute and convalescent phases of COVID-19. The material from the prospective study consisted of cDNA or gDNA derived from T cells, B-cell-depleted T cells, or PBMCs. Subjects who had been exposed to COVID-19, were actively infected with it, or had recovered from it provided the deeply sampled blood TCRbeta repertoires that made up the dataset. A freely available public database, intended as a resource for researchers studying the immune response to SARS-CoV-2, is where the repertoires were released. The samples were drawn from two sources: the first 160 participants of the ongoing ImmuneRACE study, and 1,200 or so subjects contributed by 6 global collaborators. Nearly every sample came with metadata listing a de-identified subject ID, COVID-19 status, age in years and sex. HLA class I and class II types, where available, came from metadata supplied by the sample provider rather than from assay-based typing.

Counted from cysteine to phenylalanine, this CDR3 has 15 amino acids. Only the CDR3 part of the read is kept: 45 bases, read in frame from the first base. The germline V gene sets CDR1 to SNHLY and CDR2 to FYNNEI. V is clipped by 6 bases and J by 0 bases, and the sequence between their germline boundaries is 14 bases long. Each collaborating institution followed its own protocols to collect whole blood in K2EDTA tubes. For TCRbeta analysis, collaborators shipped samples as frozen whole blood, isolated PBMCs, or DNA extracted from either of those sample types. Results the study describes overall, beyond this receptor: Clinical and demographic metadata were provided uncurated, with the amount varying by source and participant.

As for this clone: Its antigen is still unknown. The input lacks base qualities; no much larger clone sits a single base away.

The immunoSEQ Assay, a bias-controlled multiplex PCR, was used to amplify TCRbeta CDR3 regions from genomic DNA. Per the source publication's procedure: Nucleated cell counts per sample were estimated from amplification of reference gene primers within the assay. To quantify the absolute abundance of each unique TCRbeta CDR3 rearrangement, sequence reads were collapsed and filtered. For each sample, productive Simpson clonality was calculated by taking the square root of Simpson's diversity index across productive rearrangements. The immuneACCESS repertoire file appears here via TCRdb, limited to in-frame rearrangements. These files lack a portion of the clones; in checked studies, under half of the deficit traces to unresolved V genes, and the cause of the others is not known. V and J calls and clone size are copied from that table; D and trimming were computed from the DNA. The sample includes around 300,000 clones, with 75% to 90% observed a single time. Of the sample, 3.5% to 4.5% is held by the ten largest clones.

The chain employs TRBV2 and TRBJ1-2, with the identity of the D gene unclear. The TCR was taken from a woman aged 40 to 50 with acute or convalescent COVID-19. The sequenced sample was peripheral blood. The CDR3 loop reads CASRNSGSPNYGYTF. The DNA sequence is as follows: TGTGCCAGCAGGAACTCAGGCTCCCCTAACTATGGCTACACCTTC. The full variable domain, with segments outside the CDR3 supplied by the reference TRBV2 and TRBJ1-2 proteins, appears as EPEVTQTPSHQVTQMGQEVILRCVPISNHLYFYWYRQILGQKVEFLVSFYNNEISEKSEIFDDQFSVERPDGSNFTLKIRSTKLEDSAMYFCASRNSGSPNYGYTFGSGTRLTVV.